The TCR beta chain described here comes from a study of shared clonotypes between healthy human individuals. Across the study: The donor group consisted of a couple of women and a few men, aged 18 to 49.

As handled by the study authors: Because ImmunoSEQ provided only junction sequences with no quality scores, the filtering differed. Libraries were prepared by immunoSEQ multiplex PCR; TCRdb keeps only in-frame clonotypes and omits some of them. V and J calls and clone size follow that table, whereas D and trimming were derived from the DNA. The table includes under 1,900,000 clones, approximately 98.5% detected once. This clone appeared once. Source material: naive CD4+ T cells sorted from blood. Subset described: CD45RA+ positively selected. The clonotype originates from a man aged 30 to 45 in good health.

CDR3 sequence: CASSQLAGGPGGELFF. The CDR3 bases are TGTGCCAGCAGTCAACTAGCGGGAGGCCCCGGCGGGGAGCTGTTTTTT. The chain recombines TRBV6-4 with TRBJ2-2, with 12 nucleotides matching TRBD2. Germline values: CDR1 MRHNA, CDR2 SNTAGT. This CDR3 comprises 16 residues. J gave up 7 bases and V 5 bases, and 8 bases lay outside the gene matches.